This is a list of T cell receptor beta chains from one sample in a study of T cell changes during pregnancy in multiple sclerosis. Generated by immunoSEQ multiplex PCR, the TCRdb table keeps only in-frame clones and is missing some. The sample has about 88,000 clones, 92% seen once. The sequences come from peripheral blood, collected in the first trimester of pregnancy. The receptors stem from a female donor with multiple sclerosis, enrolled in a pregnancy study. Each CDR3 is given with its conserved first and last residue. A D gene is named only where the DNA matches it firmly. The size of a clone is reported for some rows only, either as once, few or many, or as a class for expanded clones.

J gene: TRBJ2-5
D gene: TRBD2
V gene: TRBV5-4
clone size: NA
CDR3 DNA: TGTGCCAGCAGCTTGGGGACTAGCGGGACAGAGACCCAGTACTTC
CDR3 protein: CASSLGTSGTETQYF

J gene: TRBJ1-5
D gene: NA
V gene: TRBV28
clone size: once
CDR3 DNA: TGTGCCAGCAGTTTTGCAGGGTCCAATCAGCCCCAGCATTTT
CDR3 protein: CASSFAGSNQPQHF

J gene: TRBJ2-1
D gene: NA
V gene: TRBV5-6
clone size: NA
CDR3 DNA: TGTGCCAGCAGCTTAAGGCAGGGTACATACAATGAGCAGTTCTTC
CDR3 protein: CASSLRQGTYNEQFF

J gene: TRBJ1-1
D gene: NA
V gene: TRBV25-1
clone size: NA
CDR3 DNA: TGTGCCAGCAGGAAAAAAGAGGACACTGAAGCTTTCTTT
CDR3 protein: CASRKKEDTEAFF

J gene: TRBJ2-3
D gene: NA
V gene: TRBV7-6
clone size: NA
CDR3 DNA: TGTGCCAGCAGCCCCCCCGGCACAGATACGCAGTATTTT
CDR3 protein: CASSPPGTDTQYF

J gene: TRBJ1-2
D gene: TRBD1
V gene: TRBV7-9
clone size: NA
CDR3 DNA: TGTGCCAGCAGCTACCTAGGACAGGGGCAGGGCTACACCTTC
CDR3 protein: CASSYLGQGQGYTF

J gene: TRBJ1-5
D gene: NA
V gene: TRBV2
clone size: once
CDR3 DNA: TGTGCCAGCAGTGAGGCAGGGTGGCCTCAGCCCCAGCATTTT
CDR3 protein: CASSEAGWPQPQHF

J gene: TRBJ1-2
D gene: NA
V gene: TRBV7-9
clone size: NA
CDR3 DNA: TGTGCCAGCAGCTTAAGTCACAGCCCGGGGAATGGCTACACCTTC
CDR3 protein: CASSLSHSPGNGYTF

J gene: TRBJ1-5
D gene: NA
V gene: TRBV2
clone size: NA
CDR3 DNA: TGTGCCAGCACAGGTACCCAGGGGAATCAGCCCCAGCATTTT
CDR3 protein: CASTGTQGNQPQHF

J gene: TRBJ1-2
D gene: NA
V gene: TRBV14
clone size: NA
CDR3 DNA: TGTGCCAGCAGCCCCTACCTTAACAGGGCCGAGTATGGCTACACCTTC
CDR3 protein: CASSPYLNRAEYGYTF

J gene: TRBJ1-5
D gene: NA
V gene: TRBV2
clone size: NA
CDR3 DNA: TGTGCCAGCAGGACAGACACCACTCATCAGCCCCAGCATTTT
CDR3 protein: CASRTDTTHQPQHF

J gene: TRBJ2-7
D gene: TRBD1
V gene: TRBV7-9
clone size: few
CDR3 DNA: TGTGCCAGCAGCTTAGCGGCGAGAGGACAGGGCATCCACGAGCAGTACTTC
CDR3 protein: CASSLAARGQGIHEQYF

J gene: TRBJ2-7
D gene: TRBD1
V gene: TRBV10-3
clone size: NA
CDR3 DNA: TGTGCCTCACAGGGGGAATCCTACGAGCAGTACTTC
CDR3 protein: CASQGESYEQYF

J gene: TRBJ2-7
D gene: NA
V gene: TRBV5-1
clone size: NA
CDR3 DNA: TGCGCCAGCTCGACCGGGATGGTCCCCGAGCAGTACTTC
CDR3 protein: CASSTGMVPEQYF

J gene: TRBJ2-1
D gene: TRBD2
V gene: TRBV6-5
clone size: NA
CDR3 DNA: TGTGCCAGCTCAGCGGGAGGGTACAATGAGCAGTTCTTC
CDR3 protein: CASSAGGYNEQFF

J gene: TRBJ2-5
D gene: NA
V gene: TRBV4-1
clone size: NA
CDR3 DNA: TGCGCCAGCAGCCCCATTTCGGTAACAGGGACGTCCCAGTACTTC
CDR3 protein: CASSPISVTGTSQYF